The 30 T cell receptor beta chains reported below all come from one sample, sequenced in a study of technical replicates of blood from a handful of donors. Assay used: immunoSEQ multiplex PCR; TCRdb lists only in-frame clones, some missing. The sample records roughly 72,000 clones, about 92% being singletons. Sequenced: T cells isolated from PBMCs. The receptors here all came from a human donor in good health.

In DNA, the CDR3 is TGCGCCAGCAGTGAAGGACTCTCCTACGAGCAGTACTTC. Protein sequence: CASSEGLSYEQYF. This chain links TRBV10-1 with TRBJ2-7; D is perhaps TRBD2 (5 bases). This CDR3 has 13 amino acids. The V end lost 3 bases, the J end lost 0 bases, and 6 bases lay between the germline ends. Germline loops: CDR1 WNHNN, CDR2 SYGVQD (reference sequence).

This chain uses TRBV18 with TRBJ1-2; D unclear. Trimming took 0 bases from V and 4 from J, leaving 15 bases between them. Germline lookup yields CDR1 KGHSH and CDR2 LQKENI. The CDR3 consists of 16 residues. CDR3 in DNA: TGTGCCAGCTCACCACCGGACTACGACCGTGTCTATGGCTACACCTTC. Its protein product is CASSPPDYDRVYGYTF.

The chain combines TRBV9 with TRBJ2-2; 7 bases fit TRBD2. The CDR3 length is 16 residues. Germline V gene sequence: CDR1 SGDLS, CDR2 YYNGEE. Germline trimming cut 4 bases from V and 2 bases from J; bases unmatched to any gene: 8. CDR3: CASSPLGLSNTGELFF. The CDR3 DNA sequence: TGTGCCAGCAGCCCCTTGGGACTATCTAACACCGGGGAGCTGTTTTTT.

This chain links TRBV5-1 with TRBJ1-2; 7 positions match TRBD1. This CDR3 has 14 amino acids. V dropped 4 bases and J dropped 4; count of bases not matched to a gene: 7. Germline values: CDR1 SGHRS, CDR2 YFSETQ. CDR3 nucleotides: TGCGCCAGCAGCCCAACCCGGGACAGCTATGGCTACACCTTC. It specifies CASSPTRDSYGYTF.

J is TRBJ1-2 and V is TRBV4-3, with unresolved D. V was pared by 0 bases and J by 4 bases, with 9 bases between. CDR1 is LGHNA, CDR2 YSLEER, per germline. The CDR3 extends over 14 amino acids. As DNA, the CDR3 is TGCGCCAGCAGCCAAGATAGCAGCTTCTATGGCTACACCTTC. It codes for CASSQDSSFYGYTF.

The chain recombines TRBV4-2 with TRBJ2-5; maybe TRBD2 (6 bases). CDR3 length: 18 amino acids. V was clipped by 0 bases and J by 0 bases, with 17 bases between them. The germline V gene has CDR1 LGHNA and CDR2 YNFKEQ. CDR3 bases: TGTGCCAGCAGCCAAGAGATCACGATAGCGGAGTACCAAGAGACCCAGTACTTC. It codes for CASSQEITIAEYQETQYF.

This chain uses TRBV5-1 with TRBJ1-3; D possibly corresponds to TRBD1 (6 bases). Germline V gives CDR1 SGHRS, CDR2 YFSETQ. The CDR3 is 17 residues long. Trimming took 0 bases from V and 4 from J, leaving 17 bases between them. The CDR3 DNA follows: TGCGCCAGCAGCTTGGAGTTTCTCGGGACACCCGGAAACACCATATATTTT. As protein: CASSLEFLGTPGNTIYF. Filled out from reference TRBV5-1 and TRBJ1-3, the complete variable domain reads KAGVTQTPRYLIKTRGQQVTLSCSPISGHRSVSWYQQTPGQGLQFLFEYFSETQRNKGNFPGRFSGRQFSNSRSEMNVSTLELGDSALYLCASSLEFLGTPGNTIYFGEGSWLTVV.

The chain combines TRBV6-1 with TRBJ2-1; TRBD2 aligns across 7 bases. Germline-derived CDR1 and CDR2 are MNHNS and SASEGT. The CDR3 runs 14 residues. Losses at the gene ends were 6 bases for V and 0 bases for J; bases not matched to a gene: 2. As DNA, the CDR3 is TGTGCCAGCAGAGGGGACTACTCCTACAATGAGCAGTTCTTC. Amino acids: CASRGDYSYNEQFF.

V and J are TRBV6-5 and TRBJ1-1; the D is unclear. Germline CDR1 MNHEY, CDR2 SVGAGI. This CDR3 spans 15 amino acids. V was trimmed by 5 bases and J by 5 bases, leaving 18 bases between them. Written as DNA, the CDR3 is TGTGCCAGCAGTCCCGGTTCGGGTTTAAGGACTGAAGCTTTCTTT. Its translation is CASSPGSGLRTEAFF.

This rearrangement joins TRBV2 to TRBJ2-2; D is perhaps TRBD2 (6 bases). The CDR3 runs 12 residues. The V end was cut by 3 bases, the J end by 10 bases, with 9 bases between. Germline V lookup: CDR1 SNHLY, CDR2 FYNNEI. The CDR3 DNA sequence: TGTGCCAGCAGTGAGGGGGGAGTGGAGCTGTTTTTT. Amino acids: CASSEGGVELFF.

This chain connects TRBV9 to TRBJ2-7; 9 bases fit TRBD1. This CDR3 spans 15 amino acids. V was clipped by 2 bases and J by 4 bases; unmatched bases: 7. The germline V gene has CDR1 SGDLS and CDR2 YYNGEE. The CDR3 DNA sequence: TGTGCCAGCAGCGTCGCGGACAGGGGATCGTACGAGCAGTACTTC. Protein product: CASSVADRGSYEQYF.

This clone was observed a single time. This sequence joins TRBV9 and TRBJ2-7; D possibly corresponds to TRBD1 (6 bases). CDR1 and CDR2 (germline): SGDLS, YYNGEE. V was trimmed by 0 bases and J by 1 base, leaving 11 bases between them. The CDR3 runs 15 residues. The CDR3 bases are TGTGCCAGCAGCGTAGGACAGGCAAGATCCTACGAGCAGTACTTC. The encoded protein is CASSVGQARSYEQYF.

This chain joins TRBV9 and TRBJ2-2; 8 positions match TRBD2. J was trimmed by 4 bases and V by 0 bases; bases with no gene match: 8. The CDR3 runs to 17 residues. Germline V gene lookup returns CDR1 SGDLS and CDR2 YYNGEE. The CDR3 DNA reads TGTGCCAGCAGCGTAGGAGGGACTAGTCGAACCACCGGGGAGCTGTTTTTT. Translating gives CASSVGGTSRTTGELFF.

The chain couples TRBV5-1 to TRBJ1-1; TRBD1 is a possible D gene (6 bases). The CDR3 totals 16 residues. V lost 4 bases to trimming and J lost 0 bases, with 16 bases between them. Germline V gene sequence: CDR1 SGHRS, CDR2 YFSETQ. CDR3 bases: TGCGCCAGCAGCATTAAGGGACAACCAGTGAACACTGAAGCTTTCTTT. Translated, it gives CASSIKGQPVNTEAFF. Supplemented by reference TRBV5-1 and TRBJ1-1, the full variable domain reads KAGVTQTPRYLIKTRGQQVTLSCSPISGHRSVSWYQQTPGQGLQFLFEYFSETQRNKGNFPGRFSGRQFSNSRSEMNVSTLELGDSALYLCASSIKGQPVNTEAFFGQGTRLTVV.

V usage is TRBV9 and J usage is TRBJ2-7; TRBD2 aligns across 11 bases. The V and J ends lost 4 bases and 7 bases, in that order; junction bases with no gene match: 4. The CDR3 has 13 amino acids. CDR1 and CDR2 from the germline V gene are SGDLS and YYNGEE. CDR3 nucleotides: TGTGCCAGCAGCCCTTGGACTAGCGGGGAGCAGTACTTC. Encoded protein: CASSPWTSGEQYF.

The chain links TRBV19 to TRBJ1-4; 7 bases map to TRBD1. Germline V gene lookup returns CDR1 LNHDA and CDR2 SQIVND (reference sequence). V lost 5 bases to trimming and J lost 5 bases; unmatched junction nucleotides: 5. The CDR3 runs to 14 residues. The CDR3 sequence is CASSQDRRNEKLFF. CDR3 bases: TGTGCCAGTAGTCAGGACAGGCGAAATGAAAAACTGTTTTTT.

The chain combines TRBV6-1 with TRBJ1-5; no clear D. Trimming stripped 0 bases from V and 2 bases from J, with 8 bases between. CDR1 is MNHNS, CDR2 SASEGT, per germline. The CDR3 is made up of 15 amino acids. The CDR3 reads CASSEAPEGNQPQHF. The CDR3 bases are TGTGCCAGCAGTGAAGCGCCGGAGGGCAATCAGCCCCAGCATTTT.

The V gene is TRBV5-1, the J gene TRBJ2-7, with 7 bases aligning to TRBD2. Looked up from germline, CDR1 is SGHRS and CDR2 is YFSETQ. This CDR3 has 14 amino acids. J gave up 0 bases and V 2 bases, and 2 bases lay outside the gene matches. The CDR3: CASSLSGNSYEQYF. DNA of the CDR3: TGCGCCAGCAGCTTAAGCGGGAACTCCTACGAGCAGTACTTC.

Note on this clone: Germline is not matched at one junction end, which may reflect a read error. The chain recombines TRBV29-1 with TRBJ1-1, with a possible D match to TRBD1 (5 bases). In germline, CDR1 is SQVTM, CDR2 ANQGSEA. CDR3 length: 13 residues. The CDR3: CSVVRVGNTEVFF. Here the CDR3 DNA reads TGCAGCGTTGTCAGGGTGGGGAACACTGAAGTTTTCTTT.

The chain couples TRBV28 to TRBJ2-1; 7 nucleotides line up with TRBD2. CDR1 MDHEN and CDR2 SYDVKM come from the germline V gene. The CDR3 consists of 11 residues. J lost 13 bases, V lost 5 bases, and 5 bases had no gene match. The CDR3 DNA is TGTGCCAGCAGTCTTAGGACTAGTCAGTTCTTC. This sequence encodes CASSLRTSQFF.

The rearrangement joins TRBV10-3 to TRBJ2-7; possibly TRBD1 for D (6 bases). The CDR3 contains 13 residues. In germline, CDR1 is ENHRY, CDR2 SYGVKD. The ends were cut back, 6 bases at V and 4 bases at J, with 13 bases in the middle. CDR3 coding DNA: TGTGCCATCAGGGAGGCAGGGACATACGAGCAGTACTTC. Protein: CAIREAGTYEQYF.

This chain connects TRBV28 to TRBJ1-1; D not certain. Germline CDR1 MDHEN, CDR2 SYDVKM. The CDR3 consists of 17 residues. The germline V and J ends were trimmed by 2 bases and 0 bases, with 16 bases remaining between them. The CDR3 is CASSLVRGIGMNTEAFF. CDR3 DNA: TGTGCCAGCAGTTTAGTTCGAGGGATCGGAATGAACACTGAAGCTTTCTTT.

The V and J genes are TRBV4-2 and TRBJ1-2; D remains unclear. Trimming left V 1 base short and J 6 bases short, with 9 bases between. Germline-derived CDR1 and CDR2 are LGHNA and YNFKEQ. The CDR3 is 13 residues long. In nucleotides, the CDR3 is TGTGCCAGCAGCCAAGGATCGGGAAATGGCTACACCTTC. It translates to CASSQGSGNGYTF.

The chain employs TRBV6-6 and TRBJ2-1, with D possibly being TRBD2 (5 bases). V was trimmed by 0 bases and J by 8 bases, leaving 5 bases between them. The CDR3 totals 12 residues. Germline V lookup: CDR1 MNHNY, CDR2 SVGAGI (reference sequence). This CDR3 is CASSYSGDEQFF. CDR3 bases: TGTGCCAGCAGTTACTCGGGAGATGAGCAGTTCTTC.

The V gene is TRBV7-3, the J gene TRBJ2-3, with 8 bases fitting TRBD1. V lost 5 bases, J lost 2 bases, and 6 bases stayed unmatched. This CDR3 is built from 15 residues. Germline V CDR1 and CDR2: SGHTA, FQGTGA. CDR3 sequence reads: CASSAGTGYTDTQYF. In DNA, the CDR3 is TGTGCCAGCAGCGCCGGGACAGGATACACAGATACGCAGTATTTT.

V usage is TRBV7-3 and J usage is TRBJ2-3; 12 bases fit TRBD2. CDR1 SGHTA and CDR2 FQGTGA come from the germline V gene. J gave up 1 base and V 7 bases, and 6 bases lay outside the gene matches. The CDR3 totals 16 residues. The CDR3 DNA follows: TGTGCCAGCACTCGGCCTAGCGGGAGGGGCACAGATACGCAGTATTTT. Translating gives CASTRPSGRGTDTQYF.

This clone was detected once. This chain links TRBV19 with TRBJ2-5, with TRBD1 as a possible D gene (5 bases). Germline V gene lookup returns CDR1 LNHDA and CDR2 SQIVND (reference sequence). The CDR3 consists of 12 residues. V lost 8 bases and J lost 2, with 9 bases in between. CDR3 protein: CASGAGQETQYF. The DNA of the CDR3 is TGTGCCAGTGGGGCAGGGCAAGAGACCCAGTACTTC.

V and J are TRBV6-1 and TRBJ2-7; 7 bases are shared with TRBD2. Germline trimming cut 6 bases from V and 5 bases from J; bases unmatched to any gene: 7. The CDR3 has 13 amino acids. The germline V gene has CDR1 MNHNS and CDR2 SASEGT. The CDR3 protein is CASRPSGWDEQYF. The CDR3, as DNA: TGTGCCAGCAGACCTAGCGGCTGGGACGAGCAGTACTTC.

This clone was observed a single time. The chain combines TRBV11-2 with TRBJ2-7; 8 nucleotides match TRBD2. The CDR3 sequence is 16 residues long. With V trimmed by 1 base and J by 4 bases, 9 bases remained unmatched. The germline V gene has CDR1 SGHAT and CDR2 FQNNGV. The chain's CDR3 is CASSLAGGPSVYEQYF. In nucleotides, the CDR3 is TGTGCCAGCAGCTTAGCGGGAGGGCCCTCGGTATACGAGCAGTACTTC.

There are a few counts of this clone. V and J are TRBV5-4 and TRBJ2-3; 9 bases align to TRBD2. The CDR3 is 19 amino acids. The junction had 19 bases not matched to a gene; V was cut back by 4 bases and J by 4 bases. Germline lookup yields CDR1 SGHNT and CDR2 YYREEE (reference sequence). In DNA form, the CDR3 reads TGTGCCAGCAGCGCTGACAGGGCCATGGCGGGAGGGCCGTCAGATACGCAGTATTTT. Its translation is CASSADRAMAGGPSDTQYF.